This T cell receptor beta chain emerged from a study of OX40 agonist ivuxolimab in advanced cancers. With regard to the full study: Ivuxolimab, which targeted the costimulatory receptor OX40 (CD134), was an agonistic, fully human IgG2 monoclonal antibody. Intravenous ivuxolimab was administered to patients every 2 weeks at six dose levels: 0.01, 0.1, 0.3, 1.5, 3 and 10 mg/kg. Among the approximately 50 dose-escalation patients, around 19 had hepatocellular carcinoma, roughly 15 melanoma, 9 renal cell carcinoma and 9 head and neck cancer. The dose-escalation cohort was about 83% male with a mean age of about 65 years, ranging from roughly 20 to 80. Patients were allowed to have had prior anti-PD-1, anti-PD-L1 or anti-CTLA-4 therapy, and approximately 40% of the dose-escalation patients had previously received checkpoint inhibitors. Partial responses occurred in three dose-escalation patients: two with cutaneous melanoma and one with hepatocellular carcinoma. The purpose of peripheral TCRbeta sequencing was to test whether ivuxolimab changed TCR sequence diversity and led to clonal T-cell expansion. The paper describes the monotherapy dose-escalation part (N ≈ 49 patients) of the phase I trial of ivuxolimab. The research as a whole found: Low levels of normalized T-cell clonal expansion were also shown by some nonresponding patients. The antigen specificity of the clonally expanded peripheral T cells was not determined. After ivuxolimab, expanded clones were on average more numerous among CD8+ T cells than among CD4+ T cells. In partial responders in the 0.1-3.0 mg/kg groups, normalized peripheral clonal expansion was found to be among the lowest, especially among CD8+ T cells. At doses from 0.1 to 3.0 mg/kg, clonal expansion was seen in both CD4+ and CD8+ blood T cells between baseline and week 6.

Genomic DNA was isolated from the sorted cells so that the TCRbeta CDR3 region could be sequenced. The immunoSEQ Assay was used to sequence the TCRbeta CDR3 regions. TCRdb took this table from immuneACCESS and kept in-frame rearrangements with V and J called. Such tables lack part of the clones; where checked against another copy, unresolved V genes explain under half of the gap, and the rest is unexplained. This sample comprises about 45,000 clones, 85% to 95% of them detected only once. More than 9.5% of the sample is held by the ten biggest clonotypes. The trial excluded patients who had a history of autoimmune disease or were on systemic immunosuppression. Peripheral blood for TCR sequencing was drawn from every dose cohort at baseline, at cycle 4 day 1 and at cycle 7 day 1. The samples were drawn from a first-in-human, open-label, multicenter phase I dose-escalation trial of ivuxolimab. Adults with locally advanced or metastatic melanoma, renal cell carcinoma, hepatocellular carcinoma or head and neck squamous cell carcinoma were enrolled in the trial. CD4+ and CD8+ T cells were sorted separately from peripheral blood before TCR sequencing.

Comment on this clone: Its antigen specificity is not known. The input lacks base qualities; no much larger clone sits a single base away.

Trimming at the junction amounts to 5 bases on V and 7 bases on J, and the germline ends lie 17 bases apart. The CDR3, from cysteine to phenylalanine, totals 14 residues. The CDR3 DNA has 42 bases and is translated from base 1. The germline V gene (reference sequence) yields PRHDT for CDR1 and FYEKMQ for CDR2. The clonotype was recovered from an adult with an advanced solid tumor such as melanoma, head and neck, liver or kidney cancer. The specimen was CD4+ or CD8+ T cells sorted from blood, collected in a trial of the OX40 agonist ivuxolimab. Rearrangement joined TRBV13 to TRBJ2-5; no D gene can be assigned with confidence. The nucleotide sequence is given as TGTGCCAGCAGCCCCGCCGGGTCTCCGGGGACCCAGTACTTC. This sequence encodes CASSPAGSPGTQYF.